These T cell receptor beta chains were read from a single sample in a study of blood T cell repertoires in COVID-19. TCRdb's table, derived via immunoSEQ multiplex PCR, lists solely in-frame clones and lacks some. The sample holds about 250,000 clones, 85% seen once. Sequencing was performed on PBMCs or T cells enriched from blood (not recorded which). These receptors all stem from a woman aged 45 to 65 with acute COVID-19. Both conserved end residues are part of each CDR3. A D gene is named only where the DNA matches it firmly. Clone size appears in some rows only: once, few, many, or a class for an expanded clone.

>TRBJ1-5|TRBD1|NA|TRBV18
TGTGCCAGCTCAGGGCGTCAGGGGGCAGTCGGGAATCAGCCCCAGCATTTT
CASSGRQGAVGNQPQHF
>TRBJ1-2|NA|few|TRBV30
TGTGCCTGGAGTGGGGGCAGGGGACGGGGCTACACCTTC
CAWSGGRGRGYTF
>TRBJ1-5|TRBD1|NA|TRBV6-5
TGTGCCAGCAGTTATTTCACAGGGGGCACCGATCAGCCCCAGCATTTT
CASSYFTGGTDQPQHF
>TRBJ1-5|TRBD1|NA|TRBV2
TGTGCCAGCAGTTGGGACAGCCGAGGCAATCAGCCCCAGCATTTT
CASSWDSRGNQPQHF
>TRBJ2-5|TRBD2|NA|TRBV5-1
TGCGCCAGCAGCTTGGGACTAGCGGGGGGCGAGACCCAGTACTTC
CASSLGLAGGETQYF
>TRBJ1-1|TRBD1|NA|TRBV6-2/TRBV6-3
TGTGCCAGCAGCCTGGGACAGGCCGGGAACACTGAAGCTTTCTTT
CASSLGQAGNTEAFF
>TRBJ2-5|TRBD2|once|TRBV5-1
TGCGCCAGCAGCTTGGGTCCAGCGGGGGGGCTAGAGACCCAGTACTTC
CASSLGPAGGLETQYF
>TRBJ1-5|NA|NA|TRBV3-1/TRBV3-2
TGTGCCAGCAGCTCTCGGGGCAATCAGCCCCAGCATTTT
CASSSRGNQPQHF
>TRBJ1-1|TRBD1|few|TRBV7-9
TGTGCCAGCAGCCCGGGACAGGGGGCGGCAGGCACTGAAGCTTTCTTT
CASSPGQGAAGTEAFF
>TRBJ1-1|NA|NA|TRBV6-4
TGTGCCAGCAGTGACTCGATGGACAGTCGGGCTTTCTTT
CASSDSMDSRAFF
>TRBJ2-5|NA|NA|TRBV6-1
TGTGCCAGCAGTGAAGGGCAGACCCAGTACTTC
CASSEGQTQYF
>TRBJ1-2|TRBD1|NA|TRBV6-1
TGTGCCAGCAGTGAAGGTTGGCCGAGAAGGGGACAGGGGCATGGCTACACCTTC
CASSEGWPRRGQGHGYTF
>TRBJ1-1|TRBD1|NA|TRBV2
TGTGCCTCCCGGGACAGGGATACCACTGAAGCTTTCTTT
CASRDRDTTEAFF
>TRBJ1-1|NA|NA|TRBV30
TGTGCCTGGAGCCGGGATATATACACTGAAGCTTTCTTT
CAWSRDIYTEAFF
>TRBJ2-5|NA|NA|TRBV27
TGTGCCAGCAGTACCACGGACTTGGGGGGAGAGACCCAGTACTTC
CASSTTDLGGETQYF
>TRBJ1-2|NA|NA|TRBV4-3
TGCGCCAGCAGCCAACCCGGGACTTCGGGTTCGTCGGGCTACACCTTC
CASSQPGTSGSSGYTF
>TRBJ1-3|NA|once|TRBV21-1
TGTGCCAGCAGCAATCGTAGGACTTCCTCTGGAAACACCATATATTTT
CASSNRRTSSGNTIYF
>TRBJ2-1|TRBD2|NA|TRBV7-2
TGTGCCAGCAGCTCGGGCAGCGGGGGTCCCGATGAGCAGTTCTTC
CASSSGSGGPDEQFF
>TRBJ1-6|TRBD1|NA|TRBV15
TGTGCCACCAGCGCCCGGACAGGATATTCACCCCTCCACTTT
CATSARTGYSPLHF
>TRBJ2-2|NA|NA|TRBV7-2
TGTGCCAGCAGCCCCGGGGGAACCGGGGAGCTGTTTTTT
CASSPGGTGELFF
>TRBJ1-1|NA|NA|TRBV14
TGTGCCAGCAGCCAAGGAGTAGACACTGAAGCTTTCTTT
CASSQGVDTEAFF
>TRBJ1-2|NA|NA|TRBV9
TGTGCCAGCAGCGTAGGGGGAGGTGGCTACACCTTC
CASSVGGGGYTF
>TRBJ1-4|NA|NA|TRBV5-1
TGCGCCAGCAGCCGGACGGGGTCAGTTGATGAAAAACTGTTTTTT
CASSRTGSVDEKLFF
>TRBJ1-6|NA|NA|TRBV4-1
TGCGCCAGCAGCCAACGGGTTGGTGGTTCACCCCTCCACTTT
CASSQRVGGSPLHF
>TRBJ1-1|TRBD1|once|TRBV14
TGTGCCAGCAGCCGTAAAGGGAATCCTTGGACAGGGGAAAACACTGAAGCTTTCTTT
CASSRKGNPWTGENTEAFF
>TRBJ1-2|NA|NA|TRBV5-1
TGCGCCAGCAGCTTGGACGGTAACTATGGCTACACCTTC
CASSLDGNYGYTF
>TRBJ2-3|NA|NA|TRBV28
TGTGCCAGCAGTTTGGCAGGGAGCACAGATACGCAGTATTTT
CASSLAGSTDTQYF
>TRBJ1-1|NA|NA|TRBV2
TGTGCCAGCAGTCAACGACAGGCAGCCGGTGAAGCTTTCTTT
CASSQRQAAGEAFF
>TRBJ1-2|TRBD1|NA|TRBV12-5
TGTGCTAGTGGTTTGGGGAGGGGACAGGGCTATGGCTACACCTTC
CASGLGRGQGYGYTF
>TRBJ1-5|TRBD1|NA|TRBV5-6
TGTGCCAGCAGCTATTTGACCCGGGACAGGGGGGAGCAGCCCCAGCATTTT
CASSYLTRDRGEQPQHF
>TRBJ1-5|NA|NA|TRBV3-1/TRBV3-2
TGTGCCAGCAGCTTCGGGCTCTTGGACAGTCAGCCCCAGCATTTT
CASSFGLLDSQPQHF
>TRBJ2-7|TRBD1|NA|TRBV7-6
TGTGCCAGCAGTCGGGACAGTCACTCCTACGAGCAGTACTTC
CASSRDSHSYEQYF
>TRBJ2-4|TRBD1|once|TRBV5-8
TGTGCCAGCGGCCCAGGACAGGTCTTAGCCAAAAACATTCAGTACTTC
CASGPGQVLAKNIQYF
>TRBJ1-1|NA|few|TRBV18
TGTGCCAGCTCAGGGGGAACAGGGCACACTGAAGCTTTCTTT
CASSGGTGHTEAFF
>TRBJ1-6|TRBD1|NA|TRBV9
TGTGCCAGCAGCGCCGGACAGGGTCTCTCACCCCTCCACTTT
CASSAGQGLSPLHF
>TRBJ1-2|TRBD1|once|TRBV28
TGTGCCAGCAGCCCAGGACAGGGAGGGGTTTACTATGGCTACACCTTC
CASSPGQGGVYYGYTF
>TRBJ1-1|NA|NA|TRBV9
TGTGCCAGCAGCCCCACGACAGGGAACACTGAAGCTTTCTTT
CASSPTTGNTEAFF
>TRBJ1-2|TRBD1|once|TRBV2
TGTGCCAGCAGTGGGCCTGACAGGGGGCTCAACTATGGCTACACCTTC
CASSGPDRGLNYGYTF
>TRBJ1-1|NA|NA|TRBV9
TGTGCCAGCAGCGTAGGGGCGAGCACTGAAGCTTTCTTT
CASSVGASTEAFF
>TRBJ1-1|NA|few|TRBV27
TGTGCCAGCAGTTTACTGGGGCCCACTGAAGCTTTCTTT
CASSLLGPTEAFF
>TRBJ1-3|NA|NA|TRBV30
TGTGCCTGGAGCCAAACGACAGCCCTCTCTGGAAACACCATATATTTT
CAWSQTTALSGNTIYF
>TRBJ1-2|NA|NA|TRBV6-5
TGTGCCAGCAGTTACTCGACGGGGGGGCAAGGGTATGGCTACACCTTC
CASSYSTGGQGYGYTF
>TRBJ1-1|NA|few|TRBV7-2
TGTGCCAGCAGCCGGACCCGGGGCACTGAAGCTTTCTTT
CASSRTRGTEAFF
>TRBJ1-1|TRBD1|NA|TRBV3-1/TRBV3-2
TGTGCCAGCAGCCTAGAATTCGGACAGGACACTGAAGCTTTCTTT
CASSLEFGQDTEAFF
>TRBJ1-3|NA|NA|TRBV3-1/TRBV3-2
TGTGCCAGCAGCCAAGCCGGGTCTGGAAACACCATATATTTT
CASSQAGSGNTIYF
>TRBJ2-1|TRBD2|NA|TRBV11-2
TGTGCCAGCAGCTTTGTCGTCGGTTGGCGGGGGGGCTTCAATGAGCAGTTCTTC
CASSFVVGWRGGFNEQFF
>TRBJ2-7|TRBD1|NA|TRBV7-2
TGTGCCAGCAGCTTGGACGACAGGGTCATGGAGCAGTACTTC
CASSLDDRVMEQYF
>TRBJ2-3|TRBD1|NA|TRBV18
TGTGCCAGCTCACCGCCAGGACAGGGGGCTGGAACAGATACGCAGTATTTT
CASSPPGQGAGTDTQYF
>TRBJ1-5|TRBD1|NA|TRBV2
TGTGCCAGCAGTGATCGGACAGGGGGTCAGCCCCAGCATTTT
CASSDRTGGQPQHF
>TRBJ2-1|TRBD2|NA|TRBV7-9
TGTGCCAGCAGCTTAGTGGTGGCGGGGGACTACCATGAGCAGTTCTTC
CASSLVVAGDYHEQFF
>TRBJ2-1|TRBD2|NA|TRBV3-1/TRBV3-2
TGTGCCAGCAGCCTAGGACTAGCGGGGGAAAATGAGCAGTTCTTC
CASSLGLAGENEQFF
>TRBJ1-1|NA|NA|TRBV19
TGTGCCAGTAGGCCGACAGGCGGCTCCTTTTTGAACACTGAAGCTTTCTTT
CASRPTGGSFLNTEAFF
>TRBJ2-7|TRBD1|NA|TRBV5-4
TGTGCCAGCAGCTTCAGGACAGGTAGGAGCTACGAGCAGTACTTC
CASSFRTGRSYEQYF
>TRBJ1-1|TRBD1|once|TRBV9
TGTGCCAGCAGCGCCCTCATGGACAGGGTGGGAAGGAACACTGAAGCTTTCTTT
CASSALMDRVGRNTEAFF
>TRBJ1-1|TRBD1|many|TRBV6-5
TGTGCCAGCAGCAACAGGGGACTGAACACTGAAGCTTTCTTT
CASSNRGLNTEAFF
>TRBJ2-1|TRBD2|NA|TRBV7-2
TGTGCCAGCAGCCGTAGCGGGGGGGCTTACAATGAGCAGTTCTTC
CASSRSGGAYNEQFF
>TRBJ2-1|TRBD2|NA|TRBV30
TGTGCCTGGAGTACTAGCGGGGGGGCCGGTGAGCAGTTCTTC
CAWSTSGGAGEQFF